The 31 T cell receptor beta chains given below trace back to one sample, sequenced in a study of cytomegalovirus exposure and HLA in healthy donors. The PCR made use of 60 Vbeta and 13 Jbeta primers. Sequencing was performed with immunoSEQ multiplex PCR; in TCRdb, only in-frame clones are kept and a portion is missing. The sample lists some 150,000 clones; around 79% were seen once. Sequencing was done on a sample of PBMCs. Source of these receptors: a man between 50 and 59 years old in good health and CMV-seropositive.

The chain links TRBV6-6 to TRBJ2-6; no definite D call. CDR3 length: 16 amino acids. Trimming removed 4 bases from V and 4 bases from J, with 14 bases in between. The germline gives CDR1 MNHNY, CDR2 SVGAGI (reference sequence). CDR3 sequence: CASSLSSPVGANVLTF. The CDR3 nucleotides read TGTGCCAGCAGTTTGAGTTCCCCTGTGGGGGCCAACGTCCTGACTTTC.

J is TRBJ2-3 and V is TRBV5-6; 8 nucleotides align to TRBD1. The CDR3 contains 15 residues. Germline-derived CDR1 and CDR2 are SGHDT and YYEEEE. The V gene end was trimmed by 4 bases and the J gene end by 3 bases; junction bases not matched to a gene: 7. CDR3 bases: TGTGCCAGCAGCGCATACAGGGGGTTGACAGATACGCAGTATTTT. Translating it yields CASSAYRGLTDTQYF.

J is TRBJ2-7 and V is TRBV14; perhaps TRBD1 as D (6 bases). Germline CDR1 and CDR2: SGHDN and FVKESK. The CDR3 consists of 13 residues. Trimming took off 4 bases at V and 3 bases at J, with 10 bases between the two ends. DNA for the CDR3: TGTGCCAGCAGCCTGCACAGGGACTACGAGCAGTACTTC. This codes for CASSLHRDYEQYF.

This clone was detected only a few times. Compared with germline, one end of the junction differs, possibly owing to a read error. V usage is TRBV7-9 and J usage is TRBJ2-5; TRBD1 matches at 7 bases. The CDR3 extends over 13 amino acids. The germline gives CDR1 SEHNR, CDR2 FQNEAQ (reference sequence). The chain's CDR3 is CSSSLGTVTQQYF. Here the CDR3 DNA reads TGTTCCAGCAGCTTAGGGACAGTAACTCAGCAGTACTTC.

With regard to this clone: The sample contains more than one DNA sequence encoding this CDR3. The chain has TRBV29-1 and TRBJ2-7; D perhaps matches TRBD1 (7 bases). Trimming removed 7 bases at V and 5 bases at J, with 15 bases between. The CDR3 is made up of 12 amino acids. In germline, CDR1 is SQVTM, CDR2 ANQGSEA. The CDR3, as DNA: TGCAGCGCTCGGACAGGAGGGGACGAGCAGTACTTC. As protein: CSARTGGDEQYF.

V usage is TRBV10-3 and J usage is TRBJ2-1; 10 nucleotides match TRBD2. The trim removed 5 bases at V and 6 bases at J, leaving 10 bases unmatched. This CDR3 spans 16 amino acids. The germline V gene encodes CDR1 ENHRY and CDR2 SYGVKD. CDR3: CAISRDSGRPFNEQFF. The CDR3 DNA reads as TGTGCCATCAGTCGAGATAGCGGGAGGCCTTTCAATGAGCAGTTCTTC.

This clone was counted a few times. At the DNA level, this CDR3 is encoded by other sequences in the same sample as well. The chain employs TRBV5-1 and TRBJ2-7; 8 positions match TRBD1. Germline CDR1 reads SGHRS; CDR2 reads YFSETQ. The CDR3 is made up of 15 amino acids. The V and J ends lost 4 bases and 2 bases, in that order; junction bases with no gene match: 8. The CDR3 region has the DNA TGCGCCAGCAGCCCTGGCGGGACAGGCGCCTACGAGCAGTACTTC. Its protein is CASSPGGTGAYEQYF.

The rearrangement links TRBV29-1 to TRBJ2-3, with a tentative D call TRBD1 (6 bases). CDR1 is SQVTM and CDR2 is ANQGSEA in the germline V gene. This CDR3 spans 14 amino acids. The V and J ends lost 6 bases and 2 bases respectively, with 15 bases between them. For the CDR3, the DNA is TGCAGCGTCTTAAGGACAGCGATCACAGATACGCAGTATTTT. Its protein is CSVLRTAITDTQYF.

This chain joins TRBV5-6 and TRBJ1-2; D is perhaps TRBD1 (6 bases). Germline-derived CDR1 and CDR2 are SGHDT and YYEEEE. The CDR3 spans 16 residues. The V gene lost 6 bases and the J gene lost 5 bases, with 23 bases spanning the gap. The CDR3 sequence: CASILLMGRGLYGYTF. The CDR3 bases are TGTGCCAGCATCCTCTTGATGGGCAGGGGCCTTTATGGCTACACCTTC.

As DNA, the CDR3 is TGCGCCAGCAGCCCGGGACAGGGGTGGACGAACACCGGGGAGCTGTTTTTT. Residues: CASSPGQGWTNTGELFF. The V gene is TRBV5-1, the J gene TRBJ2-2, with 10 bases lining up with TRBD1. CDR1 and CDR2 from the germline V gene are SGHRS and YFSETQ. The CDR3 has 17 amino acids. V was clipped by 4 bases and J by 0 bases; unmatched bases: 6.

The genes are TRBV28 and TRBJ2-7; D may be TRBD1 (5 bases). This CDR3 is 12 amino acids long. The V gene lost 7 bases and the J gene lost 1 base, with 8 bases spanning the gap. Germline V gene data show CDR1 as MDHEN and CDR2 as SYDVKM. The DNA of the CDR3 is TGTGCCAGCATGCAGGGATCCTACGAGCAGTACTTC. Its translation: CASMQGSYEQYF.

The rearrangement links TRBV27 to TRBJ2-1, with TRBD2 identical over 11 bases. The CDR3 has 13 residues. Trimming cost V 5 bases and J 12 bases; bases outside gene matches: 6. Germline V gene sequence: CDR1 MNHEY, CDR2 SMNVEV (reference sequence). The CDR3 DNA follows: TGTGCCAGCAGTACCCGACTAGCGGGACCGCAGTTCTTC. Its protein product is CASSTRLAGPQFF.

There are a few counts of this clone. This sequence joins TRBV7-2 and TRBJ1-3; 7 bases are shared with TRBD1. The trim removed 3 bases at V and 2 bases at J, leaving 7 bases unmatched. The CDR3 length is 16 residues. From germline, CDR1 is SGHTA and CDR2 FQGNSA. The CDR3 nucleotides are TGTGCCAGCAGCTTTCACAACAGGGGCCCTGGAAACACCATATATTTT. It encodes CASSFHNRGPGNTIYF. Complete variable domain (other parts from reference TRBV7-2 and TRBJ1-3): GAGVSQSPSNKVTEKGKDVELRCDPISGHTALYWYRQSLGQGLEFLIYFQGNSAPDKSGLPSDRFSAERTGGSVSTLTIQRTQQEDSAVYLCASSFHNRGPGNTIYFGEGSWLTVV.

The chain has TRBV9 and TRBJ2-5; 9 positions match TRBD2. V lost 0 bases to trimming and J lost 5 bases; unmatched junction nucleotides: 5. Germline values: CDR1 SGDLS, CDR2 YYNGEE. The CDR3 runs to 15 residues. The CDR3 DNA follows: TGTGCCAGCAGCGTAGGAGCGGGAGGACCGGAGACCCAGTACTTC. Translation gives CASSVGAGGPETQYF.

V gene TRBV27 combines with J gene TRBJ1-5, with 8 bases matching TRBD1. With 11 bases clipped from V and 7 bases from J, the junction kept 19 bases outside the gene matches. Germline V lookup: CDR1 MNHEY, CDR2 SMNVEV (reference sequence). The CDR3 has 16 amino acids. The CDR3 region is CAYAPKGQGIWQPQHF. CDR3 nucleotides: TGTGCCTACGCACCGAAAGGACAGGGAATATGGCAGCCCCAGCATTTT.

This sequence joins TRBV5-1 and TRBJ2-7; 7 positions agree with TRBD1. The CDR3 contains 14 residues. Germline V gives CDR1 SGHRS, CDR2 YFSETQ. V dropped 4 bases and J dropped 7; count of bases not matched to a gene: 11. CDR3 loop: CASSSSGTEREQYF. The CDR3 nucleotides are TGCGCCAGCAGCAGTTCCGGGACAGAAAGGGAGCAGTACTTC.

In the case of this clone: Other DNA sequences of this sample code for an identical CDR3. The J gene is TRBJ1-2, the V gene TRBV6-5; D ambiguous. There are 16 residues in the CDR3. CDR1 and CDR2 (germline): MNHEY, SVGAGI. The ends were cut back, 2 bases at V and 4 bases at J, with 17 bases in the middle. CDR3 coding DNA: TGTGCCAGCAGTTACAATCCGGGAAACTCGCGCTATGGCTACACCTTC. Translating it yields CASSYNPGNSRYGYTF.

The gene calls are TRBV14 and TRBJ1-3; D is perhaps TRBD1 (6 bases). V lost 5 bases and J 3 bases, leaving 11 bases between the germline ends. The germline V gene encodes CDR1 SGHDN and CDR2 FVKESK. The CDR3 consists of 14 residues. The CDR3 DNA reads TGTGCCAGCAGCACCCAGGGGAGTGGAAACACCATATATTTT. It codes for CASSTQGSGNTIYF.

This sequence joins TRBV6-5 and TRBJ2-5; 11 bases are shared with TRBD2. The length of the CDR3 is 15 residues. V lost 5 bases and J lost 1; bases outside the gene matches: 3. CDR1 is MNHEY, CDR2 SVGAGI, per germline. Written as DNA, the CDR3 is TGTGCCAGCAGTAAGACTAGCGGGACCCAAGAGACCCAGTACTTC. Protein sequence: CASSKTSGTQETQYF.

The chain employs TRBV30 and TRBJ2-5, with 8 bases aligning to TRBD1. The CDR3 length is 13 residues. Germline CDR1 and CDR2: GTSNPN and SVGIG (reference sequence). V shed 1 base and J 3 bases; nucleotides not matched to a gene: 1. CDR3 sequence reads: CAWSADREETQYF. CDR3 in DNA: TGTGCCTGGAGTGCGGACAGGGAAGAGACCCAGTACTTC. Full variable domain (missing parts from reference TRBV30 and TRBJ2-5): SQTIHQWPATLVQPVGSPLSLECTVEGTSNPNLYWYRQAAGRGLQLLFYSVGIGQISSEVPQNLSASRPQDRQFILSSKKLLLSDSGFYLCAWSADREETQYFGPGTRLLVL.

The chain links TRBV5-1 to TRBJ2-5; TRBD1 matches at 8 bases. The assigned J gene may be wrong: the sequence end matches TRBJ2-7 better. CDR1 and CDR2 (germline): SGHRS, YFSETQ. The CDR3 extends over 15 amino acids. The CDR3 sequence is CASSFGTGRPYEQYF. The CDR3 DNA sequence: TGCGCCAGCAGCTTCGGGACAGGTCGGCCCTACGAGCAGTACTTC.

There are many counts of this clone. The genes are TRBV5-4 and TRBJ1-3, with D tentatively TRBD1 (5 bases). The germline V gene has CDR1 SGHNT and CDR2 YYREEE (reference sequence). The CDR3 contains 15 residues. The ends were cut back, 0 bases at V and 1 base at J, with 8 bases in the middle. The CDR3 bases are TGTGCCAGCAGCTTGGATCAGGGATCTGGAAACACCATATATTTT. Protein sequence: CASSLDQGSGNTIYF.

The chain has TRBV30 and TRBJ2-3; 7 bases align to TRBD2. The CDR3 totals 16 residues. CDR1 GTSNPN and CDR2 SVGIG come from the germline V gene (reference sequence). V shed 5 bases and J 8 bases; nucleotides not matched to a gene: 19. This CDR3 reads CAWVPGTTGLRGTQYF. The CDR3 coding sequence is TGTGCCTGGGTCCCCGGGACTACCGGACTTCGGGGTACGCAGTATTTT.

The chain is built from TRBV11-2 and TRBJ2-7; perhaps TRBD2 as D (5 bases). Deletions cut 4 bases from V and 0 bases from J, with 10 bases between. Germline V gene lookup returns CDR1 SGHAT and CDR2 FQNNGV. The CDR3 has 14 residues. The CDR3 nucleotides are TGTGCCAGCAGCTCAACTAGGAGCTCCTACGAGCAGTACTTC. This gives the protein CASSSTRSSYEQYF.

CDR3 amino acids: CASSLQGSSYEQYF. For the CDR3, the DNA is TGTGCCAGCTCACTGCAGGGGAGCTCCTACGAGCAGTACTTC. The genes are TRBV18 and TRBJ2-7; the D gene is possibly TRBD1 (6 bases). The germline V gene encodes CDR1 KGHSH and CDR2 LQKENI. The CDR3 consists of 14 residues. V lost 4 bases to trimming and J lost 0 bases, with 10 bases between them.

V is TRBV5-1 and J is TRBJ1-4; no clear D gene. Trimming removed 0 bases from V and 2 bases from J, with 5 bases in between. Germline V gene lookup returns CDR1 SGHRS and CDR2 YFSETQ. The CDR3 spans 14 residues. The CDR3 sequence is CASSLESTNEKLFF. The CDR3 nucleotides read TGCGCCAGCAGCTTGGAATCGACTAATGAAAAACTGTTTTTT.

This chain uses TRBV2 with TRBJ2-5, with D possibly matching TRBD2 (5 bases). V lost 5 bases and J 5 bases, leaving 9 bases between the germline ends. This CDR3 is 12 amino acids long. Germline CDR1 and CDR2: SNHLY and FYNNEI. Written as DNA, the CDR3 is TGTGCCAGCAGTCCTAGCACCGAGACCCAGTACTTC. Translating it yields CASSPSTETQYF.

A word on this clone: An end of the junction differs from the germline gene, which may be a read error. CDR3 in amino acids: CSSSLAGTSYYTGELFF. CDR3 in DNA: TGTTCCAGCAGCTTAGCCGGGACTAGCTATTACACCGGGGAGCTGTTTTTT. J is TRBJ2-2 and V is TRBV7-9, with TRBD2 identical over 9 bases. The CDR3 runs 17 residues. Germline V gene sequence: CDR1 SEHNR, CDR2 FQNEAQ (reference sequence).

The V gene is TRBV14, the J gene TRBJ1-1; tentative D call: TRBD1 (5 bases). The CDR3 spans 14 residues. The V and J ends lost 4 bases and 4 bases respectively, with 13 bases between them. From germline, CDR1 is SGHDN and CDR2 FVKESK. In DNA, the CDR3 is TGTGCCAGCAGCCGACTCGGGGGAGGCACTGAAGCTTTCTTT. This codes for CASSRLGGGTEAFF.

The CDR3 reads CAWSLRAGGMYGYTF. The CDR3 DNA reads TGTGCCTGGAGTCTCCGGGCAGGGGGCATGTATGGCTACACCTTC. The V call is TRBV30, the J call TRBJ1-2; 8 nucleotides align to TRBD1. Germline V lookup: CDR1 GTSNPN, CDR2 SVGIG (reference sequence). The CDR3 extends over 15 amino acids. V shed 2 bases, J shed 5 bases, and the junction held 10 bases outside the gene matches.

Only a few counts were recorded for this clone. This rearrangement joins TRBV11-2 to TRBJ2-7; D is unresolved. V was shortened by 4 bases and J by 1 base, with 11 bases between the two germline ends. Looked up from germline, CDR1 is SGHAT and CDR2 is FQNNGV. The CDR3 has 14 amino acids. The CDR3 is CASSSEIQSYEQYF. CDR3 nucleotides: TGTGCCAGCAGCTCAGAAATCCAGTCCTACGAGCAGTACTTC.